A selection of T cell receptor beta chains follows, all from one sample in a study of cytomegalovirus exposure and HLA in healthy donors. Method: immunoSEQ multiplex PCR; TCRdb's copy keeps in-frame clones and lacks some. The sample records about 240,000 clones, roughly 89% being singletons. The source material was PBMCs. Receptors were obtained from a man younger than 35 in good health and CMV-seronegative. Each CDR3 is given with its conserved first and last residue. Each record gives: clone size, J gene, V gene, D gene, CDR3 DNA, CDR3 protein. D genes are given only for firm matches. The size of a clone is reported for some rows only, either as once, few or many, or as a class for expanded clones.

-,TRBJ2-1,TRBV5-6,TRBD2,TGTGCCAGCAGCTTGGGGACTAGGAATGAGCAGTTCTTC,CASSLGTRNEQFF
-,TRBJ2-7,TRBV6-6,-,TGTGCCAGCAGTTATGCAGGGGGAGGTTACGAGCAGTACTTC,CASSYAGGGYEQYF
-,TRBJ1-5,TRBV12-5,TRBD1,TGTGCTAGTGGTTTACTGACAGGGGCTAGGAATCAGCCCCAGCATTTT,CASGLLTGARNQPQHF
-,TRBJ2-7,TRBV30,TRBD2,TGTGCCTGGAGTGGGACTAGCGGGAGGAGGACCTACGAGCAGTACTTC,CAWSGTSGRRTYEQYF
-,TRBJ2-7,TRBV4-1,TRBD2,TGCGCCAGCAGCCAAGGGTCGGCTAGCGGGAGACACGAGCAGTACTTC,CASSQGSASGRHEQYF
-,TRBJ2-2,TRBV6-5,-,TGTGCCAGCACCTTACGTCCAGACGGGACCGGGGAGCTGTTTTTT,CASTLRPDGTGELFF
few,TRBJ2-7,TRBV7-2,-,TGTGCCAGCAGCCCCCCCCTCTACGAGCAGTACTTC,CASSPPLYEQYF
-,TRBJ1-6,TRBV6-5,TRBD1,TGTGCCAGCAGACAGGGGATCGGTTCACCCCTCCACTTT,CASRQGIGSPLHF
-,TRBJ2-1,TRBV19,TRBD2,TGTGCCAGTAGTATAGCGGGAGGGTTTTATGAGCAGTTCTTC,CASSIAGGFYEQFF
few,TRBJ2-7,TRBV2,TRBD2,TGTGCCAGCAGTGTGACTAGCGGCGAGCAGTACTTC,CASSVTSGEQYF
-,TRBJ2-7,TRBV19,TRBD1,TGTGCCAGTAGTACATCCGGGACAGGGGGCTACGAGCAGTACTTC,CASSTSGTGGYEQYF
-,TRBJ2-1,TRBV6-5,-,TGTGCCAGCGGGCTGAGTGCCTACAATGAGCAGTTCTTC,CASGLSAYNEQFF
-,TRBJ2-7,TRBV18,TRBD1,TGTGCCAGCTCACCAGGCCAGGGGGAGAACGAGCAGTACTTC,CASSPGQGENEQYF
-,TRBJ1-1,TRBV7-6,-,TGTGCCAGCAGCCCACGACAGGACACTGAAGCTTTCTTT,CASSPRQDTEAFF
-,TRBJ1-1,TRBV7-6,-,TGTGCCAGCAGCTACTCCCGATACGACGGGTTCCGGAACACTGAAGCTTTCTTT,CASSYSRYDGFRNTEAFF
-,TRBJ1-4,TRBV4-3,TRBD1,TGCGCCAGCAGCCAAGAAGGGACAGGGGCAGGTGAAAAACTGTTTTTT,CASSQEGTGAGEKLFF
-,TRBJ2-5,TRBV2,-,TGTGCCAGCAGTGAAACAGGGTCTATCCAAGAGACCCAGTACTTC,CASSETGSIQETQYF
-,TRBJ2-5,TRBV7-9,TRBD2,TGTGCCAGCAGCTTAGCAATGGGGGACTACGAACGGGCCCAGTACTTC,CASSLAMGDYERAQYF
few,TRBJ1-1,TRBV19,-,TGTGCCAGCACGCGGGGCCCAGGGACTGAAGCTTTCTTT,CASTRGPGTEAFF
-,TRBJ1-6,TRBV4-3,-,TGCGCCAGCAGCCAAGATTCCGCCCACCGGGCCCTCCACTTT,CASSQDSAHRALHF
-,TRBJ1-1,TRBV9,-,TGTGCCAGCAGCGTAGGTCCAGTGTACCGGGTGGGGGGCACTGAAGCTTTCTTT,CASSVGPVYRVGGTEAFF
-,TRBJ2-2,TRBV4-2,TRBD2,TGTGCCAGCAGCCACCCGAGCGGGAGTGGGACCGGGGAGCTGTTTTTT,CASSHPSGSGTGELFF
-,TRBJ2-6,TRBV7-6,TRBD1,TGTGCCAGCAGCCCGGGGACAGCTGGGGCCAACGTCCTGACTTTC,CASSPGTAGANVLTF
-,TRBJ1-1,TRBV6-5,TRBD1,TGTGCCAGCAATGACAGGGGGCGATGGTACACTGAAGCTTTCTTT,CASNDRGRWYTEAFF
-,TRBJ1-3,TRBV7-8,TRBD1,TGTGCCAGCAGCTTCCTCGGGACAGGCTCTGGAAACACCATATATTTT,CASSFLGTGSGNTIYF
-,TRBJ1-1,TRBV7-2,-,TGTGCCAGCAGCTTAACATGGGGAGGGTCAACTGAAGCTTTCTTT,CASSLTWGGSTEAFF
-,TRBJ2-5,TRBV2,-,TGTGCCAGCAGTGAAAGGGGAGGTATGAGCGAGACCCAGTACTTC,CASSERGGMSETQYF
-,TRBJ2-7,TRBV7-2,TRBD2,TGTGCCAGCAGCACCCCTGGGGGGGCCTACGAGCAGTACTTC,CASSTPGGAYEQYF
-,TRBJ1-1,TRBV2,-,TGTGCCAGCAGTGCTGTATACATGAACACTGAAGCTTTCTTT,CASSAVYMNTEAFF
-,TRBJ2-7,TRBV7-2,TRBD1,TGTGCCAGCAGCTTAGAAGCAGGGGGCGCGGGAGAGCAGTACTTC,CASSLEAGGAGEQYF
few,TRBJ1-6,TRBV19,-,TGTGCCAGTAGTATGGTCCGAGATTCACCCCTCCACTTT,CASSMVRDSPLHF
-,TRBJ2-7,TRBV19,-,TGTGCCAGTAGTATGACAGAGTCCTACGAGCAGTACTTC,CASSMTESYEQYF
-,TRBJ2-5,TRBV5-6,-,TGTGCCAGCAGCCGGAGGGAGATGGGGGGAGAGACCCAGTACTTC,CASSRREMGGETQYF
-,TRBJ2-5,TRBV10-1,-,TGCGCCAGCAGTGACGGCCAAGAGACCCAGTACTTC,CASSDGQETQYF
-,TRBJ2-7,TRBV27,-,TGTGCCAGCAGAAGACTGGAGCTAACCTACGAGCAGTACTTC,CASRRLELTYEQYF
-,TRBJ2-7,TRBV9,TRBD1,TGTGCCAGCAGCGCTCGCACAGGGGGCTACGAGCAGTACTTC,CASSARTGGYEQYF
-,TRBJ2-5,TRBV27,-,TGTGCCAGCAGTTGGGGACTGCGGGAGACCCAGTACTTC,CASSWGLRETQYF
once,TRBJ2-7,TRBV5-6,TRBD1,TGTGCCAGCAGCTTAGACGGGACAGGGGGTTTGGGCGAGCAGTACTTC,CASSLDGTGGLGEQYF
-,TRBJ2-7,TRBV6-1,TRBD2,TGTGCCAGCAGTGAAGGGGGGGGTCGGGCGAACGAGCAGTACTTC,CASSEGGGRANEQYF
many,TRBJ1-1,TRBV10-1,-,TGCGCCAGCTCGGCAGGTCGTACGAACACTGAAGCTTTCTTT,CASSAGRTNTEAFF
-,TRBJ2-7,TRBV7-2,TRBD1,TGTGCCAGCAGCTTCAGACAGGGGTGGTCCTACGAGCAGTACTTC,CASSFRQGWSYEQYF
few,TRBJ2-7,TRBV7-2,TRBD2,TGTGCCAGCAGCTTAGCGGGGACTAGCGGATCCTACGAGCAGTACTTC,CASSLAGTSGSYEQYF
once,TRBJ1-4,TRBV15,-,TGTGCCACCAGCCGATCTACAACTAATGAAAAACTGTTTTTT,CATSRSTTNEKLFF
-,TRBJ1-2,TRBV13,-,TGTGCCAGCAGCTTTCCAGGCGCCTATGGCTACACCTTC,CASSFPGAYGYTF
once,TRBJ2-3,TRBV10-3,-,TGTGCCATCACGGGCGGGCGCACAGATACGCAGTATTTT,CAITGGRTDTQYF
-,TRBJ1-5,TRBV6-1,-,TGTGCCAGCAGTGAATACGTCGGTTATAGCAATCAGCCCCAGCATTTT,CASSEYVGYSNQPQHF
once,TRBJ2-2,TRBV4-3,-,TGCGCCAGCAGCCCCGGTTCGACCGGGGAGCTGTTTTTT,CASSPGSTGELFF